The 2 T cell receptor beta chains presented below share a single source sample, sequenced in a study of Tregs in tolerant kidney transplant recipients (dated by TCRdb to about 2019). Receptor amplification or capture employed the immunoSEQ multiplex PCR assay. The clones in this table, taken by TCRdb from immuneACCESS, are in-frame only. Not every clone is retained; where verified, under half of the shortfall comes from an unresolved V gene, and the cause of the rest is unknown. The sample has 40,000 to 50,000 clones on record, 89% of them singletons. The ten largest clones capture roughly a sixth of the sample. Transplants used related donors with nonmyeloablative bone marrow transplantation; mixed chimerism was transient in the human trials. The sequenced sample was CD8+ T cells from blood (PBMCs), obtained 12 months after the transplant. Receptors were obtained from a human patient who received a combined kidney and bone marrow transplant. Following a transplant, a fraction of the T cells may be traceable to the graft donor.

The V and J genes are TRBV2 and TRBJ2-5, with 7 bases matching TRBD2. Losses at the gene ends were 10 bases for V and 5 bases for J; bases not matched to a gene: 10. The CDR3 spans 13 residues. CDR1 and CDR2 from the germline V gene are SNHLY and FYNNEI. The CDR3 DNA reads TGTGCCACCAACGGGGGGTCGTGGGAGACCCAGTACTTC. Amino acid sequence: CATNGGSWETQYF.

CDR3 loop: CASSYRQGNQPQHF. The CDR3 nucleotides read TGTGCCAGCAGCTACCGACAGGGGAATCAGCCCCAGCATTTT. This chain connects TRBV27 to TRBJ1-5; TRBD1 matches at 8 bases. Looked up from germline, CDR1 is MNHEY and CDR2 is SMNVEV (reference sequence). The CDR3 consists of 14 residues. J lost 4 bases, V lost 6 bases, and 5 bases had no gene match.